The clone carrying this T cell receptor beta chain turned up a few times. These data come from a study of blood T cell repertoires in COVID-19. On the study more broadly: There were acute and convalescent COVID-19 samples, and they came from the United States, Italy and Spain. PBMCs, B-cell-depleted T cells, or T cells were the source of the cDNA or gDNA that made up the material.

Original methodology: Amplification with reference gene primers provided the estimates of nucleated cell counts. Clones were read by immunoSEQ multiplex PCR, and TCRdb kept only the in-frame ones, dropping some. The DNA gave D and trimming, while V, J and clone size come from that table. The sample yields around 200,000 clones, around 87% seen once. V was pared by 2 bases and J by 3 bases, with 3 bases of the junction left unmatched. Germline lookup yields CDR1 MDHEN and CDR2 SYDVKM. The CDR3 totals 14 residues. The sample was peripheral blood. This TCR came from a man aged 35 to 55 with active or convalescent COVID-19. J is TRBJ2-7 and V is TRBV28, with TRBD1 identical over 8 bases. The CDR3 nucleotides read TGTGCCAGCAGTTTACAGGGACAGGTCTACGAGCAGTACTTC. Protein sequence: CASSLQGQVYEQYF.